This T cell receptor beta chain was identified in a study of cytomegalovirus exposure and HLA in healthy donors. Study observations and caveats: Later on, a genetic analysis was performed. It linked a missense variant in DCLRE1C with V- and J-gene trimming of TCR beta. Sequencing likely caused a cluster of highly shared sequence variants.

As to this clone: Its target is not known.

Each of the donors was a healthy bone marrow donor. The PCR was carried out with 60 Vbeta primers and 13 Jbeta primers. Only in-frame clones appear in the TCRdb table, and some are missing; sequencing was by immunoSEQ multiplex PCR. This table holds approximately 220,000 clones, around 80% found once. V dropped 4 bases and J dropped 5; count of bases not matched to a gene: 5. Per the germline V gene, CDR1 is SGHRS and CDR2 is YFSETQ. The length of the CDR3 is 15 residues. The sequence came from a man aged 18 to 30 in good health and CMV-seronegative. The J gene is TRBJ2-5, the V gene TRBV5-1; 13 nucleotides align to TRBD2. Material: PBMCs. The CDR3: CASSSGTSGIETQYF. The CDR3 DNA is TGCGCCAGCAGCAGCGGGACTAGCGGGATCGAGACCCAGTACTTC.